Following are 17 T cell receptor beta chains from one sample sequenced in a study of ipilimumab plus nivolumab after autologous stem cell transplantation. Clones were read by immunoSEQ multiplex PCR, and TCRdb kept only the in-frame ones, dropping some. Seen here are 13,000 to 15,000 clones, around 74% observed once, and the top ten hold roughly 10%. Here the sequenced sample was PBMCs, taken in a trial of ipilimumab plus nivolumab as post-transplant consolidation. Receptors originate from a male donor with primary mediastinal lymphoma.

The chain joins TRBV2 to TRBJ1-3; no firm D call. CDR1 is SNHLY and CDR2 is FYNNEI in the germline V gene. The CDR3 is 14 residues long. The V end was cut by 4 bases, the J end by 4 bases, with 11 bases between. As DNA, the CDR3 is TGTGCCAGCAGTGTTGGCGGGGTCGGAAACACCATATATTTT. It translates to CASSVGGVGNTIYF.

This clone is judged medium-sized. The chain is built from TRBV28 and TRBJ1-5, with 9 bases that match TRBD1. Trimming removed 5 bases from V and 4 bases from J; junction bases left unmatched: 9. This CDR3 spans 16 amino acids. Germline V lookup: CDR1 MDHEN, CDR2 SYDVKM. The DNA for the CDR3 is TGTGCCAGCAGTCCCGAAGGACAGGGGAAAAATCAGCCCCAGCATTTT. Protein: CASSPEGQGKNQPQHF.

The CDR3 bases are TGCAGCGTCCGGGTCCTTTTGACCTACAATGAGCAGTTCTTC. Protein sequence: CSVRVLLTYNEQFF. The chain couples TRBV29-1 to TRBJ2-1; D call uncertain. CDR1 and CDR2 from the germline V gene are SQVTM and ANQGSEA. The CDR3 runs to 14 residues. V gave up 6 bases and J gave up 2 bases, with 14 bases separating them.

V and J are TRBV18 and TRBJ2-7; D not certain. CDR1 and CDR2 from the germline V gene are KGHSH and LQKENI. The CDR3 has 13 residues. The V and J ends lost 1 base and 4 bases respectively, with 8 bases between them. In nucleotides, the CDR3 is TGTGCCAGCTCACCACAGGATGGGTACGAGCAGTACTTC. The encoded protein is CASSPQDGYEQYF.

The CDR3: CASSLPGTGGTEAFF. The DNA for the CDR3 is TGTGCCAGCAGCTTACCCGGGACAGGGGGCACTGAAGCTTTCTTT. The chain combines TRBV5-4 with TRBJ1-1; 11 bases match TRBD1. This CDR3 has 15 amino acids. Trimming at V came to 2 bases and at J to 4 bases, leaving 4 bases not matched to a gene. Per the germline V gene, CDR1 is SGHNT and CDR2 is YYREEE (reference sequence).

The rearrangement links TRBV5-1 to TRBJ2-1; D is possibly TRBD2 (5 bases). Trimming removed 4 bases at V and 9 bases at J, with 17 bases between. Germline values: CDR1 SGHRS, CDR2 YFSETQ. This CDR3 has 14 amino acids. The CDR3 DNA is TGCGCCAGCAGCCCGGACTTTTTGGGTCCTGAGCAGTTCTTC. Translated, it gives CASSPDFLGPEQFF.

CDR3: CASSLRASPTLNSYEQYF. The CDR3 nucleotides are TGTGCCAGCAGCTTAAGGGCCAGCCCCACCCTAAACTCCTACGAGCAGTACTTC. The J gene is TRBJ2-7, the V gene TRBV13; D unclear. The CDR3 spans 18 residues. CDR1 is PRHDT and CDR2 is FYEKMQ in the germline V gene (reference sequence). V was shortened by 2 bases and J by 0 bases, with 20 bases between the two germline ends.

CDR3 in DNA: TGTGCCAGCAGTCGCGGACACCTCGAATCCTACGAGCAGTACTTC. This codes for CASSRGHLESYEQYF. The chain carries TRBV11-3 and TRBJ2-5; D is perhaps TRBD1 (5 bases). The tail of the sequence fits TRBJ2-7 better, so the J call may be wrong. CDR3 length equals 15 residues. Germline V gene data show CDR1 as SGHNT and CDR2 as YENEEA.

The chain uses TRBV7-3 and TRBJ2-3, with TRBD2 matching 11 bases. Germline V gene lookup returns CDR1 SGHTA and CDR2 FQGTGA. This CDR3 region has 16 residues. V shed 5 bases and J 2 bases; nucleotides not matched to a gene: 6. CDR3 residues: CASSPLAGGFTDTQYF. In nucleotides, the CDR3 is TGTGCCAGCAGCCCTTTAGCGGGAGGGTTCACAGATACGCAGTATTTT.

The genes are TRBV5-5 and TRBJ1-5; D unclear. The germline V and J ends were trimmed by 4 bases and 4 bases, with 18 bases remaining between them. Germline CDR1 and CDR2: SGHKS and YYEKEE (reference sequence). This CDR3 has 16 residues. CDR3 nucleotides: TGTGCCAGCAGCCCGGGAAAGGACCTAACTAATCAGCCCCAGCATTTT. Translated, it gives CASSPGKDLTNQPQHF.

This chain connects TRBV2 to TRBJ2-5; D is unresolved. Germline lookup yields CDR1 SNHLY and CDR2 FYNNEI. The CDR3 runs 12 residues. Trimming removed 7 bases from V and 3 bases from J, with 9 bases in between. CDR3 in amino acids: CASTRMEETQYF. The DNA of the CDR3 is TGTGCCAGCACAAGGATGGAAGAGACCCAGTACTTC.

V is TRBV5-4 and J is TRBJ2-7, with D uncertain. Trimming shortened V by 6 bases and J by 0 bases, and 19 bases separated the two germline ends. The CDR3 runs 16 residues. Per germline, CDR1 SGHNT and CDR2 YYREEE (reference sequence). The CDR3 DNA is TGTGCCAGCACCCGAGGCGGCAGTCCCAACTCCTACGAGCAGTACTTC. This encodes CASTRGGSPNSYEQYF.

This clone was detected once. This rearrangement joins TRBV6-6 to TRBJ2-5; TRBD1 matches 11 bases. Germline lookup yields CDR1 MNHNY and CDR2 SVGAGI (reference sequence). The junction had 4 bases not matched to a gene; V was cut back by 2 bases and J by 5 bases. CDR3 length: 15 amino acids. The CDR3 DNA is TGTGCCAGCAGTTACGGACAGGGGGCCTGGGAGACCCAGTACTTC. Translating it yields CASSYGQGAWETQYF.

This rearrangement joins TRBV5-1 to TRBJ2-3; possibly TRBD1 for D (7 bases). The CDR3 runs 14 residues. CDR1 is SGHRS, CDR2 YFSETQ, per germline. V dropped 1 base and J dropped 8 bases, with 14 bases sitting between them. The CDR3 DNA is TGCGCCAGCAGCTTGAATCAGGGGGGAGGTACGCAGTATTTT. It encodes CASSLNQGGGTQYF.

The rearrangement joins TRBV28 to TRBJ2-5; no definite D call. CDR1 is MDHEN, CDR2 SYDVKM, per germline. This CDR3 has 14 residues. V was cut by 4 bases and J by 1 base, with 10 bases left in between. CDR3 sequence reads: CASSSSQLQETQYF. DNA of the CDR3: TGTGCCAGCAGTTCTTCACAGCTCCAAGAGACCCAGTACTTC.

Here the CDR3 reads CSARIGTGGDQPQHF. In DNA form, the CDR3 reads TGCAGCGCCCGGATCGGGACAGGGGGCGATCAGCCCCAGCATTTT. This chain connects TRBV29-1 to TRBJ1-5, with TRBD1 identical over 12 bases. V shed 7 bases and J 5 bases; nucleotides not matched to a gene: 9. Per the germline V gene, CDR1 is SQVTM and CDR2 is ANQGSEA. The CDR3 runs 15 residues.

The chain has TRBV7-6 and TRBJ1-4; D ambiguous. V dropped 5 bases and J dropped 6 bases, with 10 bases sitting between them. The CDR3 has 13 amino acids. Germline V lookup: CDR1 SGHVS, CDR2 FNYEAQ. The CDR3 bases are TGTGCCAGCAGCCTCGGACCTCATGAAAAACTGTTTTTT. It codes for CASSLGPHEKLFF.